This T cell receptor (beta chain) was recorded in a study of brain T cells in children with intractable seizures. Clones were read by immunoSEQ multiplex PCR, and TCRdb kept only the in-frame ones, dropping some. The repertoire holds 340,000 or so clones, with over 90% as singletons. The CDR3 is 14 amino acids. Time point here: blood from clinic visit 5 months post-surgery; TSC patient then seizure free. Patients received at least one anti-epileptic drug before surgery. The TCR originated in a boy in the first two years of life with tuberous sclerosis and intractable seizures. Sequences were derived from peripheral blood, sampled about 5 months after surgery. The chain carries TRBV21-1 and TRBJ2-1; the table assigns TRBD1, which was not confirmed against the DNA. TRBV21-1 is reported as a pseudogene. CDR3 in DNA: TGTGCCAGGCTGGTAGGGACAGGGCACAATGAGCAGTTCTTC. The encoded protein is CARLVGTGHNEQFF.